This TCR beta chain originates from a study of blood T cell repertoires in COVID-19 (dated by TCRdb to the early 2020s). Looking at the study overall: Samples covering the acute and convalescent phases of COVID-19 were provided by collaborators in the United States, Italy and Spain. Where available, HLA class I and class II types were taken from metadata supplied by the sample provider and were not determined by assay-based typing. A de-identified subject ID, COVID-19 status, age in years and sex were almost always included in the sample metadata. The material from the prospective study consisted of cDNA or gDNA derived from T cells, B-cell-depleted T cells, or PBMCs. Deeply sampled blood TCRbeta repertoires from subjects exposed to, actively infected with, or recovered from COVID-19 were included in the dataset. Samples came from the ongoing ImmuneRACE study (first 160 participants) plus 1,254 subjects from 6 global collaborators. The repertoires were released in a freely available public database meant as a resource for research on the immune response to SARS-CoV-2. What the research found in general, with its limitations: The quantity of clinical and demographic metadata differed by source and by participant and was supplied without curation.

After removal of 4 bases from V and 5 bases from J, the junction retains 6 bases not matched to a gene. The CDR3 spans 14 residues, from the cysteine through the valine. This entry keeps only the CDR3 DNA: 42 bases, framed from base 1. CDR1 SNHLY and CDR2 FYNNEI are derived from the germline V gene. One collaborating source in Seattle enrolled patients while the patients were actively infected and followed the patients over time throughout the course of disease. Collaborating institutions collected whole blood in K2EDTA tubes following their own protocols. For TCRbeta analysis, collaborators shipped samples as frozen whole blood, isolated PBMCs, or DNA extracted from either of those sample types. A remark on this clone: Its binding antigen is unknown. Base qualities are not recorded, but no much larger clone differs from it by a single base.

TCRbeta CDR3 regions were amplified from genomic DNA by means of the immunoSEQ Assay, a bias-controlled multiplex PCR. The authors' analysis ran thus. The number of nucleated cells in each sample was estimated from the amplification of reference gene primers within the assay. To quantify the absolute abundance of each unique TCRbeta CDR3 rearrangement, sequence reads were collapsed and filtered. For each sample, productive Simpson clonality was calculated as the square root of Simpson's diversity index over productive rearrangements. Held by TCRdb, this immuneACCESS table contains in-frame sequences only and omits some clones. Under half of the omission traces to an unresolved V gene where checked; the cause of the rest is unknown. The DNA was the basis for D and trimming; V, J and clone size are from that table. Here the sample has some 110,000 clones; 90% to 95% occur a single time. The ten largest clones represent about 1.9% of the sample.

The TCR sequence derives from a man aged 50-59 years with COVID-19, enrolled during active disease. The sequence joins TRBV2 to TRBJ2-7, and 9 junctional nucleotides match TRBD2. Specimen: peripheral blood. The nucleotide sequence is given as TGTGCCAGCAGTGTCAGCGGGAGGTTGAACGAGCAGTACGTC. It specifies CASSVSGRLNEQYV.